The 5 T cell receptor beta chains in this list originate from one sample, sequenced in a study of vaccination effects on CD4 cells after COVID-19. Sequencing followed a ViraFEST assay step that expanded antigen-specific CD4+ T cells with viral peptide pools. Between days 9 and 10 of culture, CD4+ T cells were separated out. Participants each got two BNT162b2 or mRNA-1273 vaccine doses. Antigens for these TCRs are unknown. Profiled with immunoSEQ multiplex PCR; TCRdb holds only in-frame clones, not every one. The sample lists tens of thousands of clones; over 70% were seen once. Sample: CD4+ T cells from PBMCs cultured with HCoV-229E spike peptides, taken after COVID-19 vaccination. All receptors come from a human donor who received a COVID-19 vaccine.

This rearrangement joins TRBV4-1 to TRBJ2-1, with 7 bases matching TRBD2. V shed 5 bases, J shed 7 bases, and the junction held 11 bases outside the gene matches. Germline-derived CDR1 and CDR2 are MGHRA and YSYEKL. This CDR3 has 15 residues. The CDR3 bases are TGCGCCAGCAGCTCCCGGCAGCGGGGTCCGAATGAGCAGTTCTTC. As protein: CASSSRQRGPNEQFF.

V usage is TRBV6-1 and J usage is TRBJ1-2; no reliable D call. V dropped 1 base and J dropped 4 bases, with 1 base sitting between them. The CDR3 extends over 11 amino acids. CDR1 and CDR2 from the germline V gene are MNHNS and SASEGT. Here the CDR3 reads CASSEGYGYTF. As DNA, the CDR3 is TGTGCCAGCAGTGAAGGCTATGGCTACACCTTC.

This clone came up once. The V and J genes are TRBV6-2 or TRBV6-3 and TRBJ1-1; possibly TRBD1 for D (5 bases). Germline lookup yields CDR1 MNHEY and CDR2 SVGEGT. V lost 6 bases to trimming and J lost 3 bases, with 17 bases between them. The CDR3 sequence is 15 residues long. The CDR3 DNA sequence: TGTGCCAGCAGCCTCCGGACAATTGGCCACACTGAAGCTTTCTTT. Its translation is CASSLRTIGHTEAFF.

By sample share, this clone is large. CDR3 protein: CASSPRIAGSTDTQYF. DNA of the CDR3: TGTGCCAGCAGCCCCCGTATAGCGGGGAGCACAGATACGCAGTATTTT. The V and J genes are TRBV7-9 and TRBJ2-3; the match to TRBD2 covers 8 bases. V was pared by 5 bases and J by 0 bases, with 7 bases of the junction left unmatched. Germline CDR1 SEHNR, CDR2 FQNEAQ (reference sequence). The CDR3 is made up of 16 amino acids.

The genes are TRBV28 and TRBJ1-2; D gene unclear. Germline lookup yields CDR1 MDHEN and CDR2 SYDVKM. V was cut by 1 base and J by 11 bases, with 11 bases left in between. This CDR3 comprises 12 residues. CDR3 in DNA: TGTGCCAGCAGTTTATCTTCCAGGTTGTACACCTTC. This sequence encodes CASSLSSRLYTF.